The 30 T cell receptor beta chains in this list originate from one sample, sequenced in a study of T cell clones after liver transplantation. Produced via immunoSEQ multiplex PCR; TCRdb's table is partial and in-frame only. The sample consists of 93,000 or so clones, around 84% of them appearing once. Sequenced here: CD4+ T cells from blood, sampled approximately 50 months after liver transplant. Receptors originate from a human patient who received a liver transplant. Certain T cells may be donor cells from the graft.

The chain uses TRBV4-2 and TRBJ2-7, with 8 positions matching TRBD2. With 7 bases clipped from V and 0 bases from J, the junction kept 8 bases outside the gene matches. The CDR3 has 15 amino acids. Germline CDR1 is LGHNA and CDR2 is YNFKEQ. CDR3 sequence reads: CASTTIAGPSYEQYF. The CDR3 DNA sequence: TGTGCCAGCACCACCATAGCGGGACCCTCCTACGAGCAGTACTTC.

The chain uses TRBV5-1 and TRBJ2-7; possible D gene TRBD2, 5 bases. Trimming stripped 0 bases from V and 0 bases from J, with 10 bases between. CDR3 size: 15 residues. Per germline, CDR1 SGHRS and CDR2 YFSETQ. The CDR3 protein is CASSLEAGVSYEQYF. For the CDR3, the DNA is TGCGCCAGCAGCTTGGAGGCGGGCGTCTCCTACGAGCAGTACTTC.

The chain has TRBV5-6 and TRBJ1-6, with D unresolved. CDR3 length: 14 amino acids. Germline loops: CDR1 SGHDT, CDR2 YYEEEE. The V end was cut by 5 bases, the J end by 8 bases, with 14 bases between. The CDR3 loop is CASRVGHGDSPLHF. DNA of the CDR3: TGTGCCAGCAGGGTAGGGCACGGTGATTCACCCCTCCACTTT.

The chain is built from TRBV27 and TRBJ2-2; TRBD2 might be the D (7 bases). Between the trimmed V and J ends, which lost 3 bases and 4 bases, there was a span of 12 bases. The CDR3 covers 15 residues. Germline-derived CDR1 and CDR2 are MNHEY and SMNVEV (reference sequence). The CDR3 reads CASSFQGGATGELFF. In nucleotides, the CDR3 is TGTGCCAGCAGTTTCCAAGGGGGGGCCACCGGGGAGCTGTTTTTT.

The V gene is TRBV28, the J gene TRBJ1-2, with a possible D match to TRBD1 (5 bases). The CDR3 is 14 residues long. Germline CDR1 reads MDHEN; CDR2 reads SYDVKM. Trimming removed 5 bases at V and 5 bases at J, with 15 bases between. In DNA form, the CDR3 reads TGTGCCAGCAGTAGCGCGGGACGCCAATATGGCTACACCTTC. It codes for CASSSAGRQYGYTF.

The V gene is TRBV9, the J gene TRBJ2-1; 8 bases align to TRBD1. CDR1 is SGDLS and CDR2 is YYNGEE in the germline V gene. This CDR3 spans 15 amino acids. Unmatched junction bases numbered 4, after V lost 4 bases and J lost 1 base. The CDR3 reads CASSPDRGSYNEQFF. Written as DNA, the CDR3 is TGTGCCAGCAGCCCCGACAGGGGTTCCTACAATGAGCAGTTCTTC.

The rearrangement uses TRBV11-2 and TRBJ2-7; D remains unclear. V was cut by 3 bases and J by 5 bases, with 8 bases left in between. Germline V gene lookup returns CDR1 SGHAT and CDR2 FQNNGV. The CDR3 sequence is 12 residues long. CDR3 in amino acids: CASSLAGHEQYF. The CDR3 DNA reads TGTGCCAGCAGCTTGGCTGGCCACGAGCAGTACTTC. Full variable domain (missing parts from reference TRBV11-2 and TRBJ2-7): EAGVAQSPRYKIIEKRQSVAFWCNPISGHATLYWYQQILGQGPKLLIQFQNNGVVDDSQLPKDRFSAERLKGVDSTLKIQPAKLEDSAVYLCASSLAGHEQYFGPGTRLTVT.

The rearrangement uses TRBV7-2 and TRBJ2-7; D is possibly TRBD2 (5 bases). This CDR3 has 14 residues. V was pared by 1 base and J by 9 bases, with 16 bases between. Germline values: CDR1 SGHTA, CDR2 FQGNSA. CDR3 DNA: TGTGCCAGCAGCTTAGATAGATCTAGCTTAGGGCAGTACTTC. Its protein product is CASSLDRSSLGQYF.

The chain carries TRBV28 and TRBJ1-2; 8 bases line up with TRBD1. The CDR3 has 13 amino acids. The germline V gene has CDR1 MDHEN and CDR2 SYDVKM. With 5 bases clipped from V and 6 bases from J, the junction kept 5 bases outside the gene matches. The CDR3 loop is CASSLRQGHGYTF. The CDR3 region has the DNA TGTGCCAGCAGTCTACGACAGGGGCATGGCTACACCTTC.

V is TRBV5-6 and J is TRBJ1-3; TRBD1 agrees at 9 bases. CDR3 length: 16 residues. The germline CDR1 and CDR2 sequences are SGHDT and YYEEEE. V trimming: 6 bases; J trimming: 2 bases; junction bases outside the gene matches: 9. The CDR3 loop reads CASKPFRDRAGNTIYF. DNA of the CDR3: TGTGCCAGCAAACCCTTCCGGGACAGGGCTGGAAACACCATATATTTT.

The V gene is TRBV6-1, the J gene TRBJ1-3; tentative D call: TRBD1 (5 bases). V was pared by 7 bases and J by 0 bases, with 13 bases between. CDR1 MNHNS and CDR2 SASEGT come from the germline V gene. The CDR3 sequence is 15 residues long. CDR3 protein: CASTRQHFSGNTIYF. CDR3 nucleotides: TGTGCCAGCACTAGACAGCATTTCTCTGGAAACACCATATATTTT.

V usage is TRBV27 and J usage is TRBJ2-7; 9 nucleotides line up with TRBD1. This CDR3 contains 14 residues. CDR1 and CDR2 from the germline V gene are MNHEY and SMNVEV (reference sequence). After removal of 7 bases from V and 1 base from J, the junction contained 5 bases not matched to a gene. CDR3 sequence: CASNRDRASYEQYF. The CDR3 nucleotides are TGTGCCAGCAACCGGGACAGGGCTTCCTACGAGCAGTACTTC.

This rearrangement joins TRBV9 to TRBJ1-1, with 7 bases that match TRBD1. Germline V gene data show CDR1 as SGDLS and CDR2 as YYNGEE. This CDR3 spans 13 amino acids. V lost 2 bases and J lost 4; bases outside the gene matches: 2. The CDR3 nucleotides are TGTGCCAGCAGCGTCAGGGGGGGCACTGAAGCTTTCTTT. Its translation is CASSVRGGTEAFF. The whole variable domain, remainder taken from reference TRBV9 and TRBJ1-1, is DSGVTQTPKHLITATGQRVTLRCSPRSGDLSVYWYQQSLDQGLQFLIQYYNGEERAKGNILERFSAQQFPDLHSELNLSSLELGDSALYFCASSVRGGTEAFFGQGTRLTVV.

The chain is built from TRBV15 and TRBJ2-1; 9 nucleotides align to TRBD1. The CDR3 has 17 residues. The ends lost 3 bases at V and 0 bases at J; junction bases unmatched: 6. Germline CDR1 and CDR2: LNHNV and YYDKDF (reference sequence). CDR3 in amino acids: CATSRDRGGTSYNEQFF. DNA for the CDR3: TGTGCCACCAGCAGGGACAGGGGAGGTACCTCCTACAATGAGCAGTTCTTC. The full variable domain, completed using reference TRBV15 and TRBJ2-1, is DAMVIQNPRYQVTQFGKPVTLSCSQTLNHNVMYWYQQKSSQAPKLLFHYYDKDFNNEADTPDNFQSRRPNTSFCFLDIRSPGLGDTAMYLCATSRDRGGTSYNEQFFGPGTRLTVL.

This clone was recorded a few times. This chain connects TRBV9 to TRBJ2-2; D may be TRBD1 (5 bases). Germline values: CDR1 SGDLS, CDR2 YYNGEE. Deletions cut 4 bases from V and 0 bases from J, with 16 bases between. The CDR3 length is 17 residues. The CDR3: CASSSRIGHSNTGELFF. In DNA, the CDR3 is TGTGCCAGCAGCTCCCGGATCGGACATTCGAACACCGGGGAGCTGTTTTTT.

This clone was counted only a few times. The gene calls are TRBV15 and TRBJ2-7; TRBD1 matches at 9 bases. Germline values: CDR1 LNHNV, CDR2 YYDKDF (reference sequence). CDR3 length: 16 amino acids. V shed 0 bases, J shed 4 bases, and the junction held 7 bases outside the gene matches. The CDR3 spells CATSRDTGTGPYEQYF. The CDR3 coding sequence is TGTGCCACCAGCAGAGACACCGGGACAGGGCCGTACGAGCAGTACTTC.

The chain carries TRBV7-8 and TRBJ1-4, with D possibly TRBD1 on 5 matching bases. Per germline, CDR1 SGHVS and CDR2 FQNEAQ. The germline V and J ends were trimmed by 3 bases and 7 bases, with 9 bases remaining between them. This CDR3 spans 13 amino acids. This CDR3 reads CASSLWGSEKLFF. CDR3 bases: TGTGCCAGCAGCTTGTGGGGGTCTGAAAAACTGTTTTTT.

V usage is TRBV18 and J usage is TRBJ2-5; 14 bases align to TRBD2. The CDR3 has 14 amino acids. J lost 5 bases, V lost 6 bases, and 2 bases had no gene match. CDR1 KGHSH and CDR2 LQKENI come from the germline V gene. The CDR3 here is CASSGLAGAETQYF. CDR3 coding DNA: TGTGCCAGCTCGGGACTAGCGGGAGCGGAGACCCAGTACTTC. The variable domain in full, with the rest retrieved from reference TRBV18 and TRBJ2-5, is NAGVMQNPRHLVRRRGQEARLRCSPMKGHSHVYWYRQLPEEGLKFMVYLQKENIIDESGMPKERFSAEFPKEGPSILRIQQVVRGDSAAYFCASSGLAGAETQYFGPGTRLLVL.

DNA for the CDR3: TGTGCCAGCAGTTTGGAGGCCGTGCGAGTAGGTAGGCAGTTCTTC. Translated: CASSLEAVRVGRQFF. The V and J genes are TRBV27 and TRBJ2-1, with D maybe TRBD2 (5 bases). V lost 3 bases and J 12 bases, leaving 21 bases between the germline ends. Germline lookup yields CDR1 MNHEY and CDR2 SMNVEV (reference sequence). The CDR3 spans 15 residues.

This rearrangement joins TRBV5-4 to TRBJ1-1; 8 bases line up with TRBD1. The germline CDR1 and CDR2 sequences are SGHNT and YYREEE (reference sequence). V shed 4 bases and J 11 bases; nucleotides not matched to a gene: 16. This CDR3 region has 15 residues. The CDR3 DNA is TGTGCCAGCAGCCGGGGACAGGAGGACCCTAGTGACGCTTTCTTT. Residues: CASSRGQEDPSDAFF.

The V and J genes are TRBV5-1 and TRBJ1-1, with 9 bases that match TRBD1. The CDR3 is 13 residues long. The germline V gene has CDR1 SGHRS and CDR2 YFSETQ. V gave up 5 bases and J gave up 3 bases; unmatched junction bases: 2. Here the CDR3 DNA reads TGCGCCAGCAGAGGACAGGGGTACACTGAAGCTTTCTTT. It codes for CASRGQGYTEAFF.

This rearrangement joins TRBV7-6 to TRBJ1-1; D is perhaps TRBD1 (5 bases). V shed 5 bases and J shed 1 base, with 8 bases lying between them. The CDR3 covers 13 residues. CDR1 SGHVS and CDR2 FNYEAQ come from the germline V gene. The CDR3 sequence is CASSEGTNTEAFF. In DNA, the CDR3 is TGTGCCAGCAGCGAGGGGACGAACACTGAAGCTTTCTTT.

This clone showed up just a few times. The V gene is TRBV11-1, the J gene TRBJ1-1; D is possibly TRBD1 (5 bases). Germline values: CDR1 SGHAT, CDR2 FQDESV (reference sequence). Trimming left V 5 bases short and J 0 bases short, with 16 bases between. The CDR3 sequence is 16 residues long. Written as DNA, the CDR3 is TGTGCCAGCAGCCGCTCCTGGGGGGGGATGAACACTGAAGCTTTCTTT. Protein product: CASSRSWGGMNTEAFF.

The rearrangement uses TRBV7-3 and TRBJ2-6; D is uncertain. Trimming took 5 bases from V and 0 from J, leaving 8 bases between them. Germline loops: CDR1 SGHTA, CDR2 FQGTGA. The CDR3 totals 15 residues. The CDR3 sequence: CASSPRSSGANVLTF. Written as DNA, the CDR3 is TGTGCCAGCAGCCCCCGGAGCTCTGGGGCCAACGTCCTGACTTTC.

This sequence joins TRBV2 and TRBJ1-4, with D unresolved. Germline V gene sequence: CDR1 SNHLY, CDR2 FYNNEI. The CDR3 has 14 residues. V lost 7 bases and J 7 bases, leaving 16 bases between the germline ends. CDR3 DNA sequence: TGTGCCAGCACCTTAGAAGGATCAGGTGAAAAACTGTTTTTT. This sequence encodes CASTLEGSGEKLFF.

Comments on this clone: One junction end disagrees with the germline gene, perhaps due to a read error. The chain links TRBV18 to TRBJ1-2; 10 bases fit TRBD1. CDR3 length: 15 residues. The germline V gene encodes CDR1 KGHSH and CDR2 LQKENI. DNA for the CDR3: TGTGCCAGCTCACCAAGGACAGGGGGAAACTTTGGCTACACCTTC. Its protein product is CASSPRTGGNFGYTF.

The gene calls are TRBV29-1 and TRBJ2-5, with D possibly called TRBD1 or TRBD2 (5 bases each). The length of the CDR3 is 13 residues. Germline CDR1 reads SQVTM; CDR2 reads ANQGSEA. Trimming took 6 bases from V and 5 from J, leaving 16 bases between them. CDR3 amino acids: CSVDKGRSETQYF. For the CDR3, the DNA is TGCAGCGTGGATAAGGGACGTTCGGAGACCCAGTACTTC.

V and J are TRBV28 and TRBJ2-5; D might be TRBD1 or TRBD2, each matching 6 bases. The J call is in doubt because the DNA end fits TRBJ2-7 better. The CDR3 is 15 residues long. Per the germline V gene, CDR1 is MDHEN and CDR2 is SYDVKM. CDR3 nucleotide sequence: TGTGCCAGCAGTTTGGCTAAGGGGGGAGGCTACGAGCAGTACTTC. Encoded protein: CASSLAKGGGYEQYF.

The rearrangement links TRBV10-1 to TRBJ2-7; 7 positions agree with TRBD1. The CDR3 extends over 13 amino acids. Germline V gene lookup returns CDR1 WNHNN and CDR2 SYGVQD (reference sequence). J gave up 3 bases and V 2 bases, and 1 base lay outside the gene matches. CDR3 sequence: CASSEPGGYEQYF. Written as DNA, the CDR3 is TGCGCCAGCAGTGAGCCAGGGGGCTACGAGCAGTACTTC.

The chain has TRBV27 and TRBJ1-2, with 10 bases aligning to TRBD1. J gave up 7 bases and V 6 bases, and 8 bases lay outside the gene matches. Germline V lookup: CDR1 MNHEY, CDR2 SMNVEV (reference sequence). This CDR3 is 14 amino acids long. The CDR3 spells CASRPSGQGIGYTF. CDR3 DNA: TGTGCCAGCAGACCCTCGGGACAGGGGATTGGCTACACCTTC.